This T cell receptor (beta chain) was sequenced for a study of CD8+ T cells in alopecia areata. Regarding treatment: oral pan-JAK inhibitor, 5-10 mg twice daily. Peripheral blood and lesional scalp punch biopsies came from alopecia areata patients. Researchers picked out CD4+ and CD8+ T cells from PBMCs by sorting. Comment on this clone: Its specificity is unknown.

RNA extraction was followed by reverse transcription into cDNA, which acted as the sequencing template. Measured with immunoSEQ multiplex PCR; TCRdb has only the in-frame clones, and not every one. The sample lists under 300,000 clones, 60% occurring once. Germline lookup yields CDR1 LGHNT and CDR2 FRNRAP. CDR3 length: 11 amino acids. The V and J ends lost 6 bases and 3 bases respectively, with 3 bases between them. Overall study results and limits: Given one nonresponder, whether baseline CD8+ expansion relates to response remains uncertain. Many expanded lesional clones persisted during tofacitinib (in both scalp and blood).

The specimen was CD4+ T cells sorted from blood, collected between weeks 51 and 54, from a patient treated with tofacitinib. J is TRBJ2-1 and V is TRBV12-5; the D is unclear. The clonotype was recovered from a human donor with alopecia areata. CDR3 bases: TGTGCTAGTGGCTTCTACAATGAGCAGTTCTTC. Its protein product is CASGFYNEQFF.